This TCR beta chain was sequenced in a study of sequential checkpoint blockade in melanoma. V lost 4 bases and J lost 6; bases outside the gene matches: 4. This CDR3 is built from 14 residues. Germline CDR1 SEHNR, CDR2 FQNEAQ (reference sequence). Generated by immunoSEQ multiplex PCR, the TCRdb table keeps only in-frame clones and is missing some. The repertoire holds 30,000 to 45,000 clones, with roughly 90% as singletons. This sample's treatment: randomized to nivolumab then ipilimumab (arm A) or the reverse (arm B). The V call is TRBV7-9, the J call TRBJ1-2; the match to TRBD1 covers 11 bases. Material: CD8+ T cells sorted from blood (inferred from file names), obtained from a patient given nivolumab and ipilimumab in sequence. This sequence was found in a human donor with melanoma. CDR3 nucleotides: TGTGCCAGCAGCTCGGACAGGGGGCGCGATGGCTACACCTTC. Its protein is CASSSDRGRDGYTF. The full variable domain, completed using reference TRBV7-9 and TRBJ1-2, is DTGVSQNPRHKITKRGQNVTFRCDPISEHNRLYWYRQTLGQGPEFLTYFQNEAQLEKSRLLSDRFSAERPKGSFSTLEIQRTEQGDSAMYLCASSSDRGRDGYTFGSGTRLTVV.